This TCR beta chain derives from a study of technical replicates of blood from a handful of donors. TCRdb's table, derived via immunoSEQ multiplex PCR, lists solely in-frame clones and lacks some. The sample consists of 70,000 to 80,000 clones, roughly 96% of them appearing once. The germline V and J ends were trimmed by 6 bases and 2 bases, with 15 bases remaining between them. Germline V gene lookup returns CDR1 SGHNT and CDR2 YYREEE (reference sequence). CDR3 length: 14 amino acids. The chain combines TRBV5-4 with TRBJ2-7; TRBD2 might be the D (5 bases). The specimen sequenced was T cells isolated from PBMCs. The origin of this receptor is a human donor in good health. The CDR3 region has the DNA TGTGCCAGCATGCCGGGATCCGGACCCTACGAGCAGTACTTC. This encodes CASMPGSGPYEQYF.